The 30 T cell receptor beta chains given below trace back to one sample, sequenced in a study of CD8+CD57+ T cells in acquired aplastic anemia. CDR3 and TCR beta VDJ profiling relied on a genomic DNA template. One entry per CDR3 protein results from TCRdb running MiXCR on the reads. The sample lists 150,000 to 200,000 distinct CDR3 sequences; around 48% were seen once. The sequenced patients had an expansion of CD8+CD57+ cells seen by flow cytometry. Sequenced material: sorted CD4+, CD8+, or CD8+CD57+ T cells (not recorded which) from PBMCs. The receptors here all came from a human donor with aplastic anemia.

There are many counts of this clonotype. The chain uses TRBV6-1 and TRBJ1-1; 11 nucleotides match TRBD1. J was trimmed by 3 bases and V by 7 bases; bases with no gene match: 7. The length of the CDR3 is 15 residues. Germline CDR1 is MNHNS and CDR2 is SASEGT. This chain's CDR3 is CASKWTGGLDTEAFF. In nucleotides, the CDR3 is TGTGCCAGCAAGTGGACAGGGGGCTTAGACACTGAAGCTTTCTTT.

This rearrangement joins TRBV25-1 to TRBJ2-7; tentative D call: TRBD2 (5 bases). The CDR3 is made up of 12 amino acids. The germline V and J ends were trimmed by 4 bases and 5 bases, with 9 bases remaining between them. Germline V gene data show CDR1 as MGHDK and CDR2 as SYGVNS. For the CDR3, the DNA is TGTGCCAGCAGTGGTACGGGGAACGAGCAGTACTTC. This sequence encodes CASSGTGNEQYF.

The chain couples TRBV9 to TRBJ2-2; D unclear. V dropped 2 bases and J dropped 7 bases, with 6 bases sitting between them. The germline CDR1 and CDR2 sequences are SGDLS and YYNGEE. The CDR3 is 12 amino acids. The CDR3 loop reads CASSVDRGELFF. CDR3 coding DNA: TGTGCCAGCAGCGTGGACCGCGGGGAGCTGTTTTTT.

At least ten counts were recorded for this clonotype. In DNA form, the CDR3 reads TGTGCCAGCAATTTAGACAGTGCCGGGAATCAGCCCCAGCATTTT. Translated: CASNLDSAGNQPQHF. The chain carries TRBV2 and TRBJ1-5; perhaps TRBD1 as D (5 bases). CDR3 length equals 15 residues. Germline-derived CDR1 and CDR2 are SNHLY and FYNNEI. The V end lost 7 bases, the J end lost 4 bases, and 17 bases lay between the germline ends.

At least ten counts were recorded for this clonotype. Possible read error: a much larger clone is one base away. The chain employs TRBV15 and TRBJ1-6; D unclear. This CDR3 is 16 amino acids long. Germline lookup yields CDR1 LNHNV and CDR2 YYDKDF (reference sequence). This CDR3 is CAASRDRGSINSPLHF. CDR3 coding DNA: TGTGCCGCCAGCAGAGATCGCGGGTCGATAAATTCACCCCTCCACTTT.

This clonotype showed up many times. V is TRBV7-3 and J is TRBJ1-1; possible D gene TRBD1, 5 bases. The germline V gene encodes CDR1 SGHTA and CDR2 FQGTGA. The V end lost 2 bases, the J end lost 1 base, and 11 bases lay between the germline ends. This CDR3 spans 15 amino acids. The CDR3 loop is CASSLGRGRNTEAFF. The CDR3 DNA reads TGTGCCAGCAGCTTAGGCCGGGGCAGGAACACTGAAGCTTTCTTT.

The rearrangement joins TRBV24-1 to TRBJ2-1, with D perhaps TRBD2 (6 bases). Germline-derived CDR1 and CDR2 are KGHDR and SFDVKD. Trimming left V 4 bases short and J 8 bases short, with 11 bases between. This CDR3 has 13 residues. The chain's CDR3 is CATSERDFYEQFF. CDR3 nucleotide sequence: TGTGCCACCAGTGAGCGGGACTTCTATGAGCAGTTCTTC.

The gene calls are TRBV10-3 and TRBJ2-7, with D unresolved. Germline CDR1 ENHRY, CDR2 SYGVKD. V shed 10 bases and J shed 4 bases, with 14 bases lying between them. There are 12 residues in the CDR3. CDR3 amino acids: CASSPSPYEQYF. The DNA for the CDR3 is TGTGCCAGCAGCCCTTCACCTTACGAGCAGTACTTC.

This clonotype appeared a few times. The chain recombines TRBV12-5 with TRBJ2-2; TRBD2 aligns across 7 bases. V dropped 4 bases and J dropped 3; count of bases not matched to a gene: 8. Looked up from germline, CDR1 is LGHNT and CDR2 is FRNRAP. The CDR3 runs 16 residues. In DNA form, the CDR3 reads TGTGCTAGTGGTTCCACCGGGACTACCCACACCGGGGAGCTGTTTTTT. The encoded protein is CASGSTGTTHTGELFF. Combining the CDR3 with reference TRBV12-5 and TRBJ2-2 gives the whole variable domain DARVTQTPRHKVTEMGQEVTMRCQPILGHNTVFWYRQTMMQGLELLAYFRNRAPLDDSGMPKDRFSAEMPDATLATLKIQPSEPRDSAVYFCASGSTGTTHTGELFFGEGSRLTVL.

This chain connects TRBV20-1 to TRBJ2-5; no clear D gene. V dropped 3 bases and J dropped 5 bases, with 7 bases sitting between them. The CDR3 has 11 residues. Germline V gene sequence: CDR1 DFQATT, CDR2 SNEGSKA (reference sequence). CDR3 in DNA: TGCAGTGCTAGGCTTGGGGAGACCCAGTACTTC. Translating gives CSARLGETQYF.

This clonotype showed up many times. V and J are TRBV5-5 and TRBJ1-1; perhaps TRBD1 as D (5 bases). Germline CDR1 and CDR2: SGHKS and YYEKEE (reference sequence). Between the trimmed V and J ends, which lost 4 bases and 3 bases, there was a span of 10 bases. CDR3 length equals 13 residues. This CDR3 reads CASSPTGDTEAFF. As DNA, the CDR3 is TGTGCCAGCAGCCCCACAGGAGACACTGAAGCTTTCTTT.

This clonotype was seen once. The chain employs TRBV2 and TRBJ2-1; no reliable D call. The CDR3 is 14 residues long. V lost 4 bases and J 5 bases, leaving 12 bases between the germline ends. Germline loops: CDR1 SNHLY, CDR2 FYNNEI. The CDR3 nucleotides read TGTGCCAGCAGTGGGCCTAGTAGAGACAATGAGCAGTTCTTC. Residues: CASSGPSRDNEQFF.

A remark on this clonotype: Possible read error: a much larger clone is one base away. The CDR3 end shows no conserved phenylalanine or tryptophan, and so a read error is likely. The CDR3 region has the DNA TGTGCCAGTAGTATAAGAGTCCCGCCTCCTGCCTATGGCTACACCTCC. Its translation is CASSIRVPPPAYGYTS. This chain links TRBV19 with TRBJ1-2; no clear D. This CDR3 spans 16 amino acids. V dropped 2 bases and J dropped 4 bases, with 17 bases sitting between them. CDR1 is LNHDA, CDR2 SQIVND, per germline (reference sequence).

This clonotype is a singleton in its sample. The CDR3 loop reads CAIRDRGPLAGELFF. CDR3 DNA sequence: TGTGCCATCCGAGACAGGGGGCCGTTAGCCGGGGAGCTGTTTTTT. V and J are TRBV10-3 and TRBJ2-2; 10 bases line up with TRBD1. V was clipped by 8 bases and J by 6 bases; unmatched bases: 9. Germline loops: CDR1 ENHRY, CDR2 SYGVKD. This CDR3 has 15 residues.

This rearrangement joins TRBV7-6 to TRBJ1-3; no clear D. Trimming took off 7 bases at V and 4 bases at J, with 8 bases between the two ends. CDR3 size: 12 residues. The germline gives CDR1 SGHVS, CDR2 FNYEAQ. The CDR3, as DNA: TGTGCCAGCATGACGGACGGAAACACCATATATTTT. It is translated as CASMTDGNTIYF.

This clonotype has just a few counts. The junction differs from germline at one of its ends, possibly a read error. The V call is TRBV6-5, the J call TRBJ2-1; 8 nucleotides align to TRBD1. From germline, CDR1 is MNHEY and CDR2 SVGAGI. The CDR3 loop spans 15 amino acids. CDR3 in amino acids: CASSSPRGLGNGQFF. The CDR3 DNA is TGTGCCAGCAGTTCCCCCAGGGGGCTGGGTAATGGGCAGTTCTTC.

In this sample, this clonotype turned up a few times. This chain connects TRBV20-1 to TRBJ2-7; 9 nucleotides match TRBD2. The J segment lost 4 bases and the V segment lost 1 base, leaving 5 bases of the junction unmatched. The CDR3 runs to 14 residues. CDR1 DFQATT and CDR2 SNEGSKA come from the germline V gene (reference sequence). CDR3 sequence (DNA): TGCAGTGCTAGAGGATCTAGCGGGGATTACGAGCAGTACTTC. Translating gives CSARGSSGDYEQYF.

This clonotype was seen a handful of times. The chain is built from TRBV5-1 and TRBJ2-4; tentatively, D is TRBD2 (6 bases). Trimming stripped 0 bases from V and 6 bases from J, with 13 bases between. The CDR3 runs to 15 residues. Per germline, CDR1 SGHRS and CDR2 YFSETQ. The CDR3 DNA follows: TGCGCCAGCAGCTTGGAGGGTGGAGGGGCAAACATTCAGTACTTC. Translating gives CASSLEGGGANIQYF.

The chain joins TRBV7-6 to TRBJ1-1; D gene ambiguous. The CDR3 has 12 amino acids. Germline V gene data show CDR1 as SGHVS and CDR2 as FNYEAQ. The germline V and J ends were trimmed by 5 bases and 5 bases, with 9 bases remaining between them. Written as DNA, the CDR3 is TGTGCCAGCAGCCCCCCCTGGACTGAAGCTTTCTTT. Its protein product is CASSPPWTEAFF.

The chain recombines TRBV12-3 or TRBV12-4 with TRBJ1-1, with unresolved D. Trimming took off 8 bases at V and 0 bases at J, with 7 bases between the two ends. This CDR3 is built from 12 residues. This chain's CDR3 is CASGGLNTEAFF. The CDR3 DNA reads TGTGCCAGCGGTGGGTTGAACACTGAAGCTTTCTTT.

Many counts were recorded for this clonotype. The V and J genes are TRBV29-1 and TRBJ2-5; maybe TRBD1 (6 bases). The CDR3 has 13 residues. V lost 6 bases, J lost 1 base, and 12 bases lay in between. Germline values: CDR1 SQVTM, CDR2 ANQGSEA. The CDR3 loop is CSVRGRFQETQYF. Here the CDR3 DNA reads TGCAGCGTCAGGGGACGGTTCCAAGAGACCCAGTACTTC.

The V gene is TRBV7-3, the J gene TRBJ2-1; D might be TRBD2 (7 bases). V lost 7 bases and J lost 7, with 17 bases in between. CDR1 is SGHTA and CDR2 is FQGTGA in the germline V gene. This CDR3 has 14 residues. Here the CDR3 DNA reads TGTGCCAGCAAGGGGGGGGTATGGTTGAATGAGCAGTTCTTC. Its protein is CASKGGVWLNEQFF.

As to this clonotype: One junction end disagrees with the germline gene, perhaps due to a read error. V usage is TRBV19 and J usage is TRBJ1-6, with D possibly matching TRBD1 (6 bases). The CDR3 sequence is 14 residues long. Germline CDR1 LNHDA, CDR2 SQIVND (reference sequence). Here the CDR3 DNA reads TGTGCCAGCACAAAGGGGGTCGTGAATTCACCCCGCCACTTT. Its protein product is CASTKGVVNSPRHF.

This sequence joins TRBV19 and TRBJ2-1; 9 positions match TRBD1. V lost 5 bases and J lost 4; bases outside the gene matches: 6. This CDR3 comprises 15 residues. Germline V gives CDR1 LNHDA, CDR2 SQIVND (reference sequence). Written as DNA, the CDR3 is TGTGCCAGTAGTTTCGGACAGGGGAGGTACAATGAGCAGTTCTTC. Translation: CASSFGQGRYNEQFF.

The chain combines TRBV3-1 with TRBJ2-7; D remains ambiguous. Between the trimmed V and J ends, which lost 4 bases and 1 base, there was a span of 8 bases. There are 13 residues in the CDR3. CDR1 is LGHDT, CDR2 YNNKEL, per germline (reference sequence). The CDR3: CASSPFSSYEQYF. The CDR3 DNA reads as TGTGCCAGCAGCCCCTTCTCGTCCTACGAGCAGTACTTC.

The chain uses TRBV4-2 and TRBJ1-4; no firm D call. This CDR3 comprises 20 residues. Germline V CDR1 and CDR2: LGHNA, YNFKEQ. V shed 0 bases and J shed 7 bases, with 27 bases lying between them. The CDR3 nucleotides are TGTGCCAGCAGCCAAGATCCCGGAGTGGGGAATCTTAACTTGGGTGAAAAACTGTTTTTT. Translated: CASSQDPGVGNLNLGEKLFF.

The chain is built from TRBV2 and TRBJ2-1, with D tentatively TRBD1 (5 bases). V gave up 6 bases and J gave up 8 bases, with 14 bases separating them. This CDR3 has 13 amino acids. Germline CDR1 is SNHLY and CDR2 is FYNNEI. Here the CDR3 DNA reads TGTGCCAGCAGCCGCTCCAGGGTAGATGAGCAGTTCTTC. Its translation is CASSRSRVDEQFF.

This clonotype has a single count. This chain connects TRBV19 to TRBJ2-3; D is ambiguous. CDR3 length: 12 amino acids. The germline gives CDR1 LNHDA, CDR2 SQIVND (reference sequence). V shed 5 bases and J shed 4 bases, with 7 bases lying between them. CDR3 in DNA: TGTGCCAGTAGTGCCCCCTCAGATACGCAGTATTTT. It codes for CASSAPSDTQYF. The full variable domain, with the rest looked up from reference TRBV19 and TRBJ2-3, is DGGITQSPKYLFRKEGQNVTLSCEQNLNHDAMYWYRQDPGQGLRLIYYSQIVNDFQKGDIAEGYSVSREKKESFPLTVTSAQKNPTAFYLCASSAPSDTQYFGPGTRLTVL.

This clonotype has ten or more counts. V and J are TRBV20-1 and TRBJ2-5; 12 bases agree with TRBD1. There are 13 residues in the CDR3. The germline gives CDR1 DFQATT, CDR2 SNEGSKA (reference sequence). Trimming at V came to 6 bases and at J to 5 bases, leaving 4 bases not matched to a gene. Written as DNA, the CDR3 is TGCAGTGCAGGGGACAGGGGGCTGGAGACCCAGTACTTC. Its protein product is CSAGDRGLETQYF.

This clonotype came up once. The chain has TRBV4-1 and TRBJ2-1; 10 positions match TRBD2. CDR3 length: 19 residues. From germline, CDR1 is MGHRA and CDR2 YSYEKL. Trimming cost V 1 base and J 0 bases; bases outside gene matches: 9. The CDR3 region has the DNA TGCGCCAGCAGCCAAGTCGGGACTAGCGTAGTTGGCTCCTACAATGAGCAGTTCTTC. Translating gives CASSQVGTSVVGSYNEQFF.